This T cell receptor beta chain comes out of a study of T cells in Graves' hyperthyroidism and ophthalmopathy (dated by TCRdb to about 2019). For context, the study as a whole: Peripheral blood was collected at initial diagnosis, before any treatment. Following sampling, methimazole starting at 30 mg daily was given to hyperthyroidism patients, and high-dose intravenous methylprednisolone was given to ophthalmopathy patients. In addition, the study compared T-cell repertoires in thyroid tissue and in blood from about 6 Graves' hyperthyroidism patients. The paper describes TCR Vbeta CDR3 sequencing of about 140 peripheral blood samples, made up of under 50 ophthalmopathy patients, approximately 76 hyperthyroidism patients and 17 progressor patients. TCR V-J signatures able to tell the groups apart were searched for in a discovery cohort of 95 to 100 patients, of whom approximately 40 had Graves' ophthalmopathy and roughly 57 had stable Graves' hyperthyroidism. An independent validation cohort of 18 to 20 hyperthyroidism patients and about 15 patients who later progressed to ophthalmopathy tested prospective prediction of ophthalmopathy. The approximately 90 discovery patients were divided at random into training and test sets in a 7:3 ratio. What the study reported, not specific to this receptor: Most expanded thyroid clonotypes (frequency above 0.001) were also detected in blood, suggesting blood repertoires may reflect thyroid immune responses. During validation, the model predicted progression to ophthalmopathy a median of approximately 6 months ahead of onset, with almost 71% sensitivity and 72% to 80% specificity. Ophthalmopathy was separated from stable hyperthyroidism by a 13 V-J signature model, with approximately 89% sensitivity and roughly 84% specificity obtained in cross-validation and 80%/75% obtained in testing. Sample size was not statistically predetermined, and investigators were not blinded to group allocation.

Concerning this clonotype itself: Which antigen it targets is not known. No much larger clone is present one base from it, and per-base qualities are unavailable.

A patient counted as having stable Graves' hyperthyroidism if no progression to ophthalmopathy occurred over 18 months of follow-up. Hyperthyroidism patients were newly diagnosed, had a disease duration of under 2 months, and were aged 18 to 65 years. Any patient with an uncontrolled infection, another autoimmune disease, pregnancy or lactation was excluded. Diagnoses were based on clinical symptoms, serum thyroxine and TRAb, thyroid ultrasound and orbital computed tomography. Ficoll-Paque density gradient centrifugation was used to isolate PBMCs from under 11 ml of fresh peripheral blood. Trizol reagent was used to extract total RNA, and RNA quality was then checked on an Agilent 2100 Bioanalyzer. CDR1 and CDR2 are drawn from the germline V gene: SGHAT, FQNNGV. V was cut back by 0 bases and J by 6 bases, leaving a gap of 12 bases between them. Spanning cysteine to phenylalanine, the CDR3 consists of 14 amino acids. Only CDR3 DNA remains: 42 bases, in frame from the first base.

The TCR beta CDR3 regions were amplified from RNA transcripts. A first-round RT-PCR of the TCR CDR3 used the HTBI primer set with the Qiagen OneStep RT-PCR kit. Libraries were constructed in a second round of multiplex PCR, after which size selection and purification were carried out. Paired-end sequencing of the libraries was performed with 100 bp reads on an Illumina HiSeq2000. In the original analysis: SOAPnuke was used to process the raw data, with reads discarded if the reads contained adapters or uncalled bases, had a mean Phred below 15, or lacked an exact constant-primer or identifier match. COPE v1.2.5 was used to merge the high-quality paired reads, and each unique nucleotide sequence was defined as a clonotype. MiTCR v1.1 was used to align the clonotypes against IMGT TRBV, TRBD and TRBJ reference segments. The analysis included only V-J combinations with a frequency above 0.0001, which together covered approximately 99% of the repertoires. A TCS score was defined as the ratio of F50 (clonal expansion) to E x V (chaos), with BLOSUM62-based TCRdist applied between CDR3 peptides within each V-J. Welch's t-statistics and random forest reduced around 520 V-J features to under 15, which were used in a naive Bayes classifier (R e1071). Starting from the raw public reads, TCRdb applied fastp trimming at Q25, assembled clones with MiXCR and retained in-frame beta chains. Identical CDR3 proteins give one entry, which carries the most common genes and DNA. These V and J calls are TCRdb output, not the study's own analysis. The sample has 370,000 or so distinct CDR3 sequences on record, around a quarter of them singletons. The ten largest clonotypes hold about 70% of the sample.

This TCR was recovered from a man in his forties or fifties with Graves' hyperthyroidism. The receptor chain draws on TRBV11-2 and TRBJ2-7; the D gene assignment is perhaps TRBD1 or TRBD2, with each matching 5 bases. The sequencing input was blood. The DNA reads TGTGCCAGCAGCTTAGAGTGGGGGAATGGCGAGCAGTACTTC. It translates as CASSLEWGNGEQYF.